The 26 T cell receptor beta chains in this list originate from one sample, sequenced in a study of blood T cell repertoires in COVID-19. The assay was immunoSEQ multiplex PCR, and TCRdb's table has in-frame clones only and misses some. The sample carries about 260,000 clones, about 91% recorded once. The sequenced material came from PBMCs or T cells enriched from blood (not recorded which). The origin of the receptors is a man aged 40-49 years who had been exposed to COVID-19.

This clone has more than one count but fewer than ten. The chain couples TRBV12-3 or TRBV12-4 to TRBJ2-7; no clear D. The CDR3 has 13 residues. V was trimmed by 3 bases and J by 2 bases, leaving 8 bases between them. In DNA, the CDR3 is TGTGCCAGCAGTTTTAACAGCCCCTACGAGCAGTACTTC. Translating gives CASSFNSPYEQYF.

The table lists this clone with a count of one. The rearrangement links TRBV19 to TRBJ1-2; no firm D call. CDR3 length: 13 amino acids. CDR1 is LNHDA, CDR2 SQIVND, per germline (reference sequence). The ends were cut back, 3 bases at V and 7 bases at J, with 12 bases in the middle. The CDR3 bases are TGTGCCAGTAGTATCGGGGTTAACCTTGGCTACACCTTC. It specifies CASSIGVNLGYTF.

This chain links TRBV6-2 or TRBV6-3 with TRBJ1-5, with 8 bases that match TRBD1. The V gene end was trimmed by 5 bases and the J gene end by 6 bases; junction bases not matched to a gene: 9. CDR3 length: 15 residues. From germline, CDR1 is MNHEY and CDR2 SVGEGT. The CDR3 DNA sequence: TGTGCCAGCAGTCGCTCTGGACAGGGTCTTCAGCCCCAGCATTTT. Translating gives CASSRSGQGLQPQHF.

In its sample, this clone was seen once. The rearrangement uses TRBV27 and TRBJ2-3, with TRBD2 identical over 11 bases. The length of the CDR3 is 16 residues. In germline, CDR1 is MNHEY, CDR2 SMNVEV (reference sequence). Trimming took 5 bases from V and 6 from J; bases not matched to a gene: 10. The CDR3 coding sequence is TGTGCCAGCAGTCCTATCGTAGCGGGAGGGCTGGATACGCAGTATTTT. It encodes CASSPIVAGGLDTQYF.

CDR3 bases: TGTGCCAGCAGCGCCCTGAGTTCTGAAGCTTTCTTT. It translates to CASSALSSEAFF. The V call is TRBV9, the J call TRBJ1-1; D gene ambiguous. Deletions cut 3 bases from V and 6 bases from J, with 9 bases between. This CDR3 is 12 amino acids long. The germline V gene encodes CDR1 SGDLS and CDR2 YYNGEE.

The rearrangement uses TRBV30 and TRBJ2-1; perhaps TRBD2 as D (5 bases). This CDR3 contains 16 residues. Trimming shortened V by 0 bases and J by 3 bases, and 15 bases separated the two germline ends. CDR1 GTSNPN and CDR2 SVGIG come from the germline V gene (reference sequence). The chain's CDR3 is CAWSVLGRDLYNEQFF. CDR3 nucleotide sequence: TGTGCCTGGAGTGTACTGGGTCGGGATCTCTACAATGAGCAGTTCTTC.

The J gene is TRBJ2-1, the V gene TRBV28; TRBD2 agrees at 12 bases. The CDR3 contains 16 residues. The germline CDR1 and CDR2 sequences are MDHEN and SYDVKM. The V and J ends lost 5 bases and 1 base, in that order; junction bases with no gene match: 3. CDR3 residues: CASSVLAGGSYNEQFF. DNA for the CDR3: TGTGCCAGCAGTGTCCTAGCGGGAGGGTCCTACAATGAGCAGTTCTTC. Looking up the rest from reference TRBV28 and TRBJ2-1 gives the full variable domain: DVKVTQSSRYLVKRTGEKVFLECVQDMDHENMFWYRQDPGLGLRLIYFSYDVKMKEKGDIPEGYSVSREKKERFSLILESASTNQTSMYLCASSVLAGGSYNEQFFGPGTRLTVL.

The chain has TRBV7-2 and TRBJ2-7, with 13 bases lining up with TRBD2. The CDR3 is made up of 13 amino acids. V was pared by 8 bases and J by 6 bases, with 4 bases of the junction left unmatched. CDR1 and CDR2 from the germline V gene are SGHTA and FQGNSA. The CDR3, as DNA: TGTGCCAGCGTACTAGCGGGAGGGGGCGAGCAGTACTTC. It is translated as CASVLAGGGEQYF. The variable domain in full, with the rest retrieved from reference TRBV7-2 and TRBJ2-7, is GAGVSQSPSNKVTEKGKDVELRCDPISGHTALYWYRQSLGQGLEFLIYFQGNSAPDKSGLPSDRFSAERTGGSVSTLTIQRTQQEDSAVYLCASVLAGGGEQYFGPGTRLTVT.

This chain links TRBV6-5 with TRBJ2-7; TRBD1 matches at 10 bases. J was trimmed by 7 bases and V by 8 bases; bases with no gene match: 8. The CDR3 loop spans 13 amino acids. Germline CDR1 is MNHEY and CDR2 is SVGAGI. The chain's CDR3 is CASVPDRGGEQYF. In DNA form, the CDR3 reads TGTGCCAGCGTTCCGGACAGGGGGGGTGAGCAGTACTTC.

CDR3 sequence (DNA): TGTGCCAGCAGAGAGACAGCAATCTCTAACTATGGCTACACCTTC. It specifies CASRETAISNYGYTF. The J gene is TRBJ1-2, the V gene TRBV6-5, with TRBD1 as a possible D gene (5 bases). Trimming pared 6 bases from V and 0 bases from J, leaving 14 bases between. CDR3 length: 15 amino acids. Germline lookup yields CDR1 MNHEY and CDR2 SVGAGI.

This chain uses TRBV9 with TRBJ1-2, with TRBD1 matching over 8 bases. The CDR3 runs 14 residues. The trim removed 3 bases at V and 0 bases at J, leaving 1 base unmatched. Germline assignment: CDR1 SGDLS and CDR2 YYNGEE. The CDR3 coding sequence is TGTGCCAGCAGCGGACAGGGGTCTAACTATGGCTACACCTTC. This sequence encodes CASSGQGSNYGYTF.

This clone showed up just a few times. The chain uses TRBV28 and TRBJ1-3; D gene unclear. Germline loops: CDR1 MDHEN, CDR2 SYDVKM. CDR3 length equals 15 residues. The V gene lost 3 bases and the J gene lost 0 bases, with 9 bases spanning the gap. The CDR3 loop is CASSFYRYSGNTIYF. For the CDR3, the DNA is TGTGCCAGCAGTTTCTATAGATACTCTGGAAACACCATATATTTT.

V usage is TRBV19 and J usage is TRBJ2-7, with D tentatively TRBD1 (5 bases). The V end was cut by 1 base, the J end by 3 bases, with 7 bases between. Per germline, CDR1 LNHDA and CDR2 SQIVND (reference sequence). The CDR3 totals 13 residues. The DNA of the CDR3 is TGTGCCAGTAGTATAGGCAGGGACTACGAGCAGTACTTC. Its protein is CASSIGRDYEQYF.

This clone has a single count. The genes are TRBV29-1 and TRBJ1-2; 10 bases align to TRBD1. Germline loops: CDR1 SQVTM, CDR2 ANQGSEA. After removal of 4 bases from V and 2 bases from J, the junction contained 4 bases not matched to a gene. The CDR3 has 14 residues. The CDR3 reads CSVGGGQGNYGYTF. The CDR3 coding sequence is TGCAGCGTTGGCGGGGGACAGGGGAACTATGGCTACACCTTC.

The rearrangement joins TRBV28 to TRBJ2-7, with TRBD1 matching over 7 bases. Looked up from germline, CDR1 is MDHEN and CDR2 is SYDVKM. The CDR3 contains 14 residues. V gave up 6 bases and J gave up 3 bases; unmatched junction bases: 8. CDR3 in amino acids: CASSNRGGNYEQYF. DNA of the CDR3: TGTGCCAGCAGCAACAGGGGTGGAAACTACGAGCAGTACTTC.

CDR3 amino acids: CASSPPREYSNTEAFF. The CDR3 DNA reads TGTGCCAGCAGCCCTCCCCGGGAATATTCGAACACTGAAGCTTTCTTT. V gene TRBV7-9 combines with J gene TRBJ1-1; D is unclear. Germline CDR1 SEHNR, CDR2 FQNEAQ (reference sequence). This CDR3 comprises 16 residues. Trimming stripped 5 bases from V and 1 base from J, with 17 bases between.

The V call is TRBV11-3, the J call TRBJ2-1; 9 bases agree with TRBD1. J lost 1 base, V lost 4 bases, and 5 bases had no gene match. CDR3 length equals 16 residues. Germline assignment: CDR1 SGHNT and CDR2 YENEEA. The CDR3 region is CASSWGQGKSYNEQFF. DNA for the CDR3: TGTGCCAGCAGCTGGGGACAGGGCAAATCCTACAATGAGCAGTTCTTC.

Concerning this clone itself: The germline gene is not matched at one end of the junction; a read error may be the cause. This chain connects TRBV7-9 to TRBJ1-4; D is unclear. This CDR3 is built from 11 residues. Germline CDR1 is SEHNR and CDR2 is FQNEAQ (reference sequence). The CDR3: CASSLNRDWVF. CDR3 sequence (DNA): TGTGCCAGCAGCCTTAATAGAGACTGGGTTTTT. The variable domain in full, completed from reference TRBV7-9 and TRBJ1-4, reads DTGVSQNPRHKITKRGQNVTFRCDPISEHNRLYWYRQTLGQGPEFLTYFQNEAQLEKSRLLSDRFSAERPKGSFSTLEIQRTEQGDSAMYLCASSLNRDWVFGSGTQLSVL.

V is TRBV30 and J is TRBJ2-7, with 7 positions matching TRBD1. After removal of 2 bases from V and 4 bases from J, the junction contained 5 bases not matched to a gene. Germline V lookup: CDR1 GTSNPN, CDR2 SVGIG (reference sequence). The CDR3 length is 13 residues. The chain's CDR3 is CAWSRTGAYEQYF. The CDR3 DNA reads TGTGCCTGGAGTAGAACAGGGGCGTACGAGCAGTACTTC.

The V gene is TRBV6-6, the J gene TRBJ2-7; 11 nucleotides agree with TRBD2. This CDR3 is 17 amino acids long. V lost 6 bases and J lost 3; bases outside the gene matches: 13. Germline assignment: CDR1 MNHNY and CDR2 SVGAGI (reference sequence). The CDR3 DNA reads TGTGCCAGCAGCCGACCGACTAGCGGGACTTACTTCTACGAGCAGTACTTC. Amino acids: CASSRPTSGTYFYEQYF.

V gene TRBV4-1 combines with J gene TRBJ1-2; D uncertain. V shed 0 bases and J shed 0 bases, with 11 bases lying between them. The CDR3 has 16 amino acids. Germline V gene data show CDR1 as MGHRA and CDR2 as YSYEKL. DNA of the CDR3: TGCGCCAGCAGCCAAGAGGAACAGCTCCCTAACTATGGCTACACCTTC. It encodes CASSQEEQLPNYGYTF.

This chain joins TRBV10-2 and TRBJ1-5; no definite D call. This CDR3 contains 14 residues. The V and J ends lost 10 bases and 1 base respectively, with 14 bases between them. In germline, CDR1 is WSHSY, CDR2 SAAADI. The CDR3 region has the DNA TGCGCCACACGAGAGGGTGGAAGCAATCAGCCCCAGCATTTT. It specifies CATREGGSNQPQHF.

This clone was observed once. CDR3 in DNA: TGTGCCAGCAGTTCGCAGGGGGTCCCCGGGACTAGCGGGAGCTACGAGCAGTACTTC. Amino acids: CASSSQGVPGTSGSYEQYF. The rearrangement links TRBV28 to TRBJ2-7, with 14 bases lining up with TRBD2. Germline values: CDR1 MDHEN, CDR2 SYDVKM. The length of the CDR3 is 19 residues. J gave up 3 bases and V 4 bases, and 14 bases lay outside the gene matches.

CDR3 DNA: TGCGCCAGCAGCTTGGTTGGGGGAGGACCGGGCACTGAAGCTTTCTTT. Translated, it gives CASSLVGGGPGTEAFF. This sequence joins TRBV5-1 and TRBJ1-1; D possibly corresponds to TRBD1 (5 bases). Deletions cut 0 bases from V and 4 bases from J, with 16 bases between. Germline V gives CDR1 SGHRS, CDR2 YFSETQ. This CDR3 has 16 amino acids.

The genes are TRBV5-5 and TRBJ2-2; 7 bases are a match to TRBD1. The CDR3 has 16 amino acids. Trimming cost V 0 bases and J 2 bases; bases outside gene matches: 4. Per germline, CDR1 SGHKS and CDR2 YYEKEE (reference sequence). The CDR3: CASSLEQGLNTGELFF. The CDR3 region has the DNA TGTGCCAGCAGCTTGGAACAGGGGCTTAACACCGGGGAGCTGTTTTTT.

The chain couples TRBV30 to TRBJ2-7; the match to TRBD2 covers 10 bases. Germline loops: CDR1 GTSNPN, CDR2 SVGIG (reference sequence). The CDR3 spans 15 residues. V trimming: 2 bases; J trimming: 4 bases; junction bases outside the gene matches: 8. As DNA, the CDR3 is TGTGCCTGGAGTATATCTAGCGGGAGCTGGTACGAGCAGTACTTC. It codes for CAWSISSGSWYEQYF.